This record looks at one T cell receptor (beta chain) sequence and its context. The V gene's germline CDR1 is MDHEN and CDR2 SYDVKM. This CDR3 has 15 amino acids. V gave up 8 bases and J gave up 1 base, with 15 bases separating them. This sample stems from a study of T cell responses to AZD1222 COVID-19 vaccine. Some clones are missing from TCRdb's copy, which holds only in-frame ones; the method was immunoSEQ multiplex PCR. The data contain roughly 180,000 clones, about 90% of them singletons. This rearrangement joins TRBV28 to TRBJ1-5, with D unresolved. This TCR derives from an adult in good health. The source was peripheral blood, collected on day 0 of AZD1222 vaccination. The CDR3 sequence is CASQLSGGSNQPQHF. For the CDR3, the DNA is TGTGCCAGCCAACTTTCAGGAGGGAGCAATCAGCCCCAGCATTTT. The full variable domain, its missing parts supplied by reference TRBV28 and TRBJ1-5, is DVKVTQSSRYLVKRTGEKVFLECVQDMDHENMFWYRQDPGLGLRLIYFSYDVKMKEKGDIPEGYSVSREKKERFSLILESASTNQTSMYLCASQLSGGSNQPQHFGDGTRLSIL.